Listed below are T cell receptor beta chains from one sample, sequenced in a study of OX40 agonist ivuxolimab in advanced cancers. Clones were sequenced by immunoSEQ multiplex PCR, and TCRdb holds only the in-frame ones, with some missing. The sample has tens of thousands of clones, 88% seen once. This specimen consisted of CD4+ or CD8+ T cells sorted from blood, obtained in a trial of the OX40 agonist ivuxolimab. These TCRs come from an adult with an advanced solid tumor such as melanoma, head and neck, liver or kidney cancer. Both conserved end residues are part of each CDR3. The order of the fields is V gene, clone size, J gene, D gene, CDR3 protein, CDR3 DNA. The D gene is left open where the match is weak. Size is stated for part of the rows, as once, few or many counts, or as a class when the clone is expanded.

V: TRBV5-1
size: NA
J: TRBJ2-3
D: NA
CDR3: CASSLAGQGEDTQYF
DNA: TGCGCCAGCAGCTTGGCCGGTCAGGGTGAAGATACGCAGTATTTT

V: TRBV11-2
size: NA
J: TRBJ2-1
D: TRBD2
CDR3: CASTTSGERIPYFF
DNA: TGTGCCAGCACGACTAGCGGGGAGAGGATACCTTATTTCTTC

V: TRBV19
size: NA
J: TRBJ2-7
D: TRBD2
CDR3: CATGRASGLLGEQYF
DNA: TGTGCCACCGGTAGGGCTAGCGGGCTTCTGGGGGAGCAGTACTTC

V: TRBV11-2
size: NA
J: TRBJ2-5
D: NA
CDR3: CASSPRGLVSRSSQYF
DNA: TGTGCCAGCAGCCCCAGGGGCTTAGTATCTCGAAGTTCCCAGTACTTC

V: TRBV5-1
size: NA
J: TRBJ1-1
D: NA
CDR3: CASSYDGRNTEAFF
DNA: TGCGCCAGCAGTTACGACGGTAGGAACACTGAAGCTTTCTTT

V: TRBV5-5
size: NA
J: TRBJ2-3
D: NA
CDR3: CASSLRPPDTQYF
DNA: TGTGCCAGCAGCTTGAGGCCCCCAGATACGCAGTATTTT

V: TRBV16
size: NA
J: TRBJ1-4
D: NA
CDR3: CASSQSPLGAGEKLFF
DNA: TGTGCCAGCAGCCAATCGCCCCTGGGAGCGGGTGAAAAACTGTTTTTT

V: TRBV5-1
size: NA
J: TRBJ1-1
D: NA
CDR3: CASSWDTRDTEAFF
DNA: TGCGCCAGCAGCTGGGACACAAGGGACACTGAAGCTTTCTTT

V: TRBV19
size: NA
J: TRBJ1-3
D: TRBD1
CDR3: CASTRSPGQGSGNTIYF
DNA: TGTGCCAGTACCCGAAGCCCGGGACAGGGTTCTGGAAACACCATATATTTT

V: TRBV15
size: NA
J: TRBJ2-7
D: NA
CDR3: CATSRVDSYEQYF
DNA: TGTGCCACCAGCAGAGTTGACAGCTACGAGCAGTACTTC

V: TRBV20-1
size: NA
J: TRBJ2-1
D: NA
CDR3: CSASWNEQFF
DNA: TGCAGTGCTAGTTGGAATGAGCAGTTCTTC

V: TRBV6-4
size: NA
J: TRBJ2-3
D: NA
CDR3: CASRVSGHTDTQYF
DNA: TGTGCCAGCAGGGTGTCGGGCCACACAGATACGCAGTATTTT

V: TRBV30
size: NA
J: TRBJ2-3
D: NA
CDR3: CAWSLLEELYF
DNA: TGTGCCTGGAGCCTACTAGAAGAATTATATTTT

V: TRBV20-1
size: NA
J: TRBJ2-1
D: NA
CDR3: CSAIQYNEQFF
DNA: TGCAGTGCTATCCAATACAATGAGCAGTTCTTC

V: TRBV4-3
size: NA
J: TRBJ2-3
D: TRBD2
CDR3: CASSQYRGGAPDTQYF
DNA: TGCGCCAGCAGCCAATATCGCGGGGGGGCCCCAGATACGCAGTATTTT

V: TRBV11-3
size: NA
J: TRBJ2-1
D: TRBD2
CDR3: CASSLVGTSRSNEQFF
DNA: TGTGCCAGCAGCTTAGTGGGGACTAGCAGATCCAATGAGCAGTTCTTC

V: TRBV11-3
size: once
J: TRBJ2-1
D: TRBD2
CDR3: CASSLEALASGRARYEQFF
DNA: TGTGCCAGCAGCTTAGAGGCCTTGGCTAGCGGGAGGGCTCGGTATGAGCAGTTCTTC

V: TRBV12-5
size: NA
J: TRBJ2-7
D: NA
CDR3: CASSQNYEQYF
DNA: TGTGCTAGTTCCCAGAACTACGAGCAGTACTTC

V: TRBV2
size: NA
J: TRBJ1-2
D: TRBD1
CDR3: CASRASGTGEGYTF
DNA: TGTGCCAGCAGAGCCTCCGGGACAGGGGAAGGCTACACCTTC

V: TRBV5-4
size: NA
J: TRBJ1-2
D: NA
CDR3: CASSFTGGYGYTF
DNA: TGTGCCAGCAGCTTCACGGGGGGCTATGGCTACACCTTC

V: TRBV7-2
size: NA
J: TRBJ2-7
D: TRBD1
CDR3: CASSSPGTGKGEQYF
DNA: TGTGCCAGCAGCTCCCCCGGGACAGGTAAGGGGGAGCAGTACTTC

V: TRBV27
size: NA
J: TRBJ2-1
D: NA
CDR3: CASSFMLRGGNEQFF
DNA: TGTGCCAGCAGTTTTATGCTGCGGGGAGGCAATGAGCAGTTCTTC

V: TRBV28
size: NA
J: TRBJ2-7
D: TRBD2
CDR3: CASSLGGGGTSGRPQYF
DNA: TGTGCCAGCAGTTTAGGAGGCGGAGGGACTAGCGGGAGGCCACAGTACTTC

V: TRBV9
size: NA
J: TRBJ2-2
D: TRBD1
CDR3: CASSRTGGEKRELFF
DNA: TGTGCCAGCAGCCGGACAGGGGGCGAGAAAAGGGAGCTGTTTTTT

V: TRBV10-3
size: NA
J: TRBJ1-5
D: NA
CDR3: CAISESGRAYGQPQHF
DNA: TGTGCCATCAGTGAGTCGGGTAGGGCTTATGGCCAGCCCCAGCATTTT

V: TRBV27
size: NA
J: TRBJ1-1
D: NA
CDR3: CASPSAFF
DNA: TGTGCCAGCCCCTCCGCTTTCTTT

V: TRBV7-2
size: NA
J: TRBJ2-7
D: NA
CDR3: CASSPRQLGEQYF
DNA: TGTGCCAGCAGCCCGCGACAGTTGGGCGAGCAGTACTTC

V: TRBV30
size: NA
J: TRBJ2-1
D: NA
CDR3: CAFHRVYNEQFF
DNA: TGTGCCTTCCACAGGGTTTACAATGAGCAGTTCTTC

V: TRBV18
size: NA
J: TRBJ2-1
D: NA
CDR3: CASSPPQNYNEQFF
DNA: TGTGCCAGCTCACCCCCCCAGAACTACAATGAGCAGTTCTTC

V: TRBV11-3
size: NA
J: TRBJ2-3
D: NA
CDR3: CASRAGPSTDTQYF
DNA: TGTGCCAGCAGGGCGGGCCCTAGCACAGATACGCAGTATTTT

V: TRBV19
size: NA
J: TRBJ2-6
D: NA
CDR3: CASSMLLGNSGANVLTF
DNA: TGTGCCAGTAGTATGCTTTTAGGGAACTCTGGGGCCAACGTCCTGACTTTC

V: TRBV4-1
size: NA
J: TRBJ2-5
D: NA
CDR3: CASSPDGSMGVRKATQYF
DNA: TGCGCCAGCAGCCCCGACGGCTCCATGGGGGTGCGCAAGGCGACCCAGTACTTC

V: TRBV5-4
size: NA
J: TRBJ2-7
D: TRBD1
CDR3: CASSSPGQGSPYEQYF
DNA: TGTGCCAGCAGCTCACCGGGACAGGGATCACCCTACGAGCAGTACTTC

V: TRBV10-3
size: NA
J: TRBJ2-3
D: NA
CDR3: CATAGQTKDTQYF
DNA: TGTGCCACAGCTGGGCAGACGAAGGATACGCAGTATTTT

V: TRBV4-2
size: NA
J: TRBJ2-3
D: TRBD2
CDR3: CASSSQGTSGGAGTDTQYF
DNA: TGTGCCAGCAGCTCACAGGGGACTAGCGGGGGGGCCGGCACAGATACGCAGTATTTT

V: TRBV2
size: NA
J: TRBJ2-4
D: TRBD1
CDR3: CASRETRGMSKNIQYF
DNA: TGTGCCAGCAGAGAAACCAGGGGGATGTCCAAAAACATTCAGTACTTC

V: TRBV9
size: NA
J: TRBJ2-5
D: NA
CDR3: CASSVAGTGAQYF
DNA: TGTGCCAGCAGCGTAGCAGGGACGGGGGCCCAGTACTTC

V: TRBV6-1
size: NA
J: TRBJ2-7
D: TRBD2
CDR3: CASSDGLAGLQQYF
DNA: TGTGCCAGCAGTGACGGGCTAGCGGGTCTCCAGCAGTACTTC

V: TRBV18
size: NA
J: TRBJ1-2
D: NA
CDR3: CASSLDPDRSYTF
DNA: TGTGCCAGCTCCTTGGATCCGGACCGTTCCTACACCTTC

V: TRBV7-9
size: NA
J: TRBJ2-5
D: NA
CDR3: CASRRPGTQETQYF
DNA: TGTGCCAGCAGGAGGCCCGGGACCCAAGAGACCCAGTACTTC

V: TRBV28
size: NA
J: TRBJ1-2
D: NA
CDR3: CASSLYTDRFGYTF
DNA: TGTGCCAGCAGTTTATATACCGACCGGTTTGGCTACACCTTC

V: TRBV5-1
size: NA
J: TRBJ2-3
D: TRBD2
CDR3: CASSLGGLAVAADTQYF
DNA: TGCGCCAGCAGCTTGGGGGGACTAGCGGTCGCGGCAGATACGCAGTATTTT

V: TRBV5-6
size: NA
J: TRBJ1-2
D: TRBD1
CDR3: CASSLDRGLFYTF
DNA: TGTGCCAGCAGCCTGGACAGGGGACTGTTCTACACCTTC

V: TRBV9
size: NA
J: TRBJ2-1
D: TRBD2
CDR3: CASSIVAGGGNEQFF
DNA: TGTGCCAGCAGCATAGTAGCGGGAGGAGGGAATGAGCAGTTCTTC

V: TRBV6-6
size: NA
J: TRBJ2-7
D: TRBD1
CDR3: CATSTGVGSYEQYF
DNA: TGTGCCACATCGACAGGGGTGGGTTCCTACGAGCAGTACTTC

V: TRBV5-1
size: once
J: TRBJ1-6
D: NA
CDR3: CASSLEGQNNSPLHF
DNA: TGCGCCAGCAGCTTGGAAGGGCAGAATAATTCACCCCTCCACTTT

V: TRBV7-2
size: once
J: TRBJ2-7
D: NA
CDR3: CASSLQGYEQYF
DNA: TGTGCCAGCAGCTTACAGGGGTACGAGCAGTACTTC

V: TRBV7-8
size: NA
J: TRBJ2-3
D: TRBD2
CDR3: CASSPRGDTQYF
DNA: TGTGCCAGCAGCCCGCGGGGGGATACGCAGTATTTT

V: TRBV5-4
size: NA
J: TRBJ2-7
D: TRBD1
CDR3: CASNHPDRTYEQYF
DNA: TGTGCCAGCAACCACCCGGACAGGACCTACGAGCAGTACTTC

V: TRBV9
size: NA
J: TRBJ2-1
D: NA
CDR3: CASSVDENNEQFF
DNA: TGTGCCAGCAGCGTAGATGAAAACAATGAGCAGTTCTTC

V: TRBV2
size: NA
J: TRBJ2-1
D: TRBD2
CDR3: CASTETSADEQFF
DNA: TGTGCCAGCACGGAGACTAGCGCAGATGAGCAGTTCTTC

V: TRBV11-3
size: NA
J: TRBJ2-3
D: NA
CDR3: CASSLMGQGGFTDTQYF
DNA: TGTGCCAGCAGCTTAATGGGGCAGGGGGGTTTCACAGATACGCAGTATTTT

V: TRBV19
size: few
J: TRBJ1-1
D: NA
CDR3: CASSVTGGTEAFF
DNA: TGTGCCAGTAGCGTGACAGGCGGGACTGAAGCTTTCTTT

V: TRBV7-2
size: NA
J: TRBJ1-5
D: TRBD1
CDR3: CASSKQTGYGNQPQHF
DNA: TGTGCCAGCAGCAAACAGACAGGGTATGGCAATCAGCCCCAGCATTTT

V: TRBV6-1
size: NA
J: TRBJ1-2
D: NA
CDR3: CASRPGYGYTF
DNA: TGTGCCAGCAGACCAGGCTATGGCTACACCTTC